Presented here are 15 T cell receptor beta chains from one specimen sequenced in a study of regulatory T cells in long-lasting Graves disease. The time point denotes: persistent/refractory GD, antithyroid drugs over 5 years with positive TRAb. RNA extracted from PBMCs served as the sequencing template. Arm-PCR of CDR3 regions and iRepertoire HTBI primers were the basis on which TCR beta libraries were built. TCRdb redid the calling of the multiplex PCR reads with MiXCR, one entry per CDR3 protein. Of hundreds of thousands of distinct CDR3 sequences in the sample, around 20% are singletons; the top ten hold 13% to 15%. This specimen consisted of peripheral blood mononuclear cells (PBMCs), obtained when the disease was refractory, from a patient treated with antithyroid drugs. These receptors all stem from a female donor with Graves disease.

This clonotype appeared a few times. The gene calls are TRBV5-1 and TRBJ1-1; no clear D. There are 14 residues in the CDR3. V was cut by 0 bases and J by 1 base, with 7 bases left in between. Looked up from germline, CDR1 is SGHRS and CDR2 is YFSETQ. The DNA for the CDR3 is TGCGCCAGCAGCTTGGCCCTGCAGAACACTGAAGCTTTCTTT. Translated, it gives CASSLALQNTEAFF.

Notes on this clonotype: Given a much more abundant clone one base away, this may be a read error. The rearrangement joins TRBV7-3 to TRBJ2-5; TRBD2 is a possible D gene (6 bases). The CDR3 consists of 12 residues. From germline, CDR1 is SGHTA and CDR2 FQGTGA. As DNA, the CDR3 is TGTGCCAGCACCCCGCGGGGTGAGACCCAGCACTTC. Residues: CASTPRGETQHF.

The V gene is TRBV15, the J gene TRBJ2-3; no definite D call. Trimming left V 0 bases short and J 2 bases short, with 9 bases between. This CDR3 contains 15 residues. Germline V gene sequence: CDR1 LNHNV, CDR2 YYDKDF (reference sequence). CDR3 sequence: CATSRDRWFTDTQYF. CDR3 nucleotide sequence: TGTGCCACCAGCAGAGATCGTTGGTTCACAGATACGCAGTATTTT.

V and J are TRBV6-5 and TRBJ1-1; D remains ambiguous. CDR1 MNHEY and CDR2 SVGAGI come from the germline V gene. Trimming removed 1 base from V and 1 base from J, with 10 bases in between. CDR3 length: 15 residues. The CDR3 sequence is CASSYYLTSNTEAFF. The CDR3 region has the DNA TGTGCCAGCAGTTACTATCTCACGTCGAACACTGAAGCTTTCTTT.

This clonotype was counted ten times or more. The chain recombines TRBV2 with TRBJ2-5; 7 positions agree with TRBD1. The germline gives CDR1 SNHLY, CDR2 FYNNEI. The CDR3 length is 13 residues. The trim removed 6 bases at V and 5 bases at J, leaving 6 bases unmatched. The CDR3 spells CASRADRVETQYF. Here the CDR3 DNA reads TGTGCCAGCAGGGCAGACAGGGTCGAGACCCAGTACTTC.

The V call is TRBV6-2 or TRBV6-3, the J call TRBJ1-6; weak D call: TRBD1 (5 bases). The length of the CDR3 is 17 residues. The V end lost 4 bases, the J end lost 4 bases, and 17 bases lay between the germline ends. Germline-derived CDR1 and CDR2 are MNHEY and SVGEGT. In nucleotides, the CDR3 is TGTGCCAGCAGTTCCCGGGGACGGGGCGGGTATAATTCACCCCTCCACTTT. Its translation: CASSSRGRGGYNSPLHF.

This clonotype showed up many times. The V call is TRBV12-3 or TRBV12-4, the J call TRBJ2-7; TRBD2 matches 12 bases. After removal of 0 bases from V and 2 bases from J, the junction contained 14 bases not matched to a gene. The CDR3 has 20 amino acids. CDR3 region: CASSLARERLAGVLTYEQYF. DNA for the CDR3: TGTGCCAGCAGTTTAGCCCGAGAGAGACTAGCGGGAGTGCTAACCTACGAGCAGTACTTC.

The chain uses TRBV4-1 and TRBJ1-5; 10 nucleotides align to TRBD1. The germline CDR1 and CDR2 sequences are MGHRA and YSYEKL. The CDR3 spans 20 residues. V lost 4 bases and J lost 0; bases outside the gene matches: 15. The CDR3 here is CASSRYLNRDRGYSNQPQHF. The CDR3, as DNA: TGCGCCAGCAGCCGCTACCTAAACCGGGACAGGGGTTATAGCAATCAGCCCCAGCATTTT.

In the case of this clonotype: Because the CDR3 is missing its conserved closing phenylalanine or tryptophan, this is likely a read error. The DNA is omitted, as the CDR3 cannot be located on it reliably, and the CDR3 follows TCRdb's listing. This sequence joins TRBV12-3 or TRBV12-4 and TRBJ2-4; the table's TRBD1 call for D was not verified on the DNA. The CDR3 sequence runs 16 residues, both termini included. The CDR3 here is CASSYGTWRNEQYFGP.

Points on this clonotype: At one of its ends the junction is not consistent with the germline gene, which may arise from a read error. This chain links TRBV6-2 or TRBV6-3 with TRBJ2-2; D may be TRBD2 (6 bases). The CDR3 is 16 residues long. Per germline, CDR1 MNHEY and CDR2 SVGEGT. The CDR3 here is CASIEGPSEGAGGLFF. In nucleotides, the CDR3 is TGTGCCAGCATCGAGGGTCCCTCAGAAGGGGCCGGGGGGCTGTTTTTT.

This clonotype was picked up many times. The V and J genes are TRBV3-1 and TRBJ2-7, with 15 bases lining up with TRBD2. V lost 2 bases to trimming and J lost 7 bases; unmatched junction nucleotides: 6. This CDR3 is built from 16 residues. Germline V gives CDR1 LGHDT, CDR2 YNNKEL (reference sequence). The CDR3 spells CASSQLRTSGRGEQYF. Here the CDR3 DNA reads TGTGCCAGCAGCCAATTGAGGACTAGCGGGAGGGGAGAGCAGTACTTC.

The table lists this clonotype with a few counts. The chain carries TRBV11-2 and TRBJ2-7; D is undetermined. CDR1 is SGHAT and CDR2 is FQNNGV in the germline V gene. Trimming removed 2 bases at V and 2 bases at J, with 7 bases between. This CDR3 comprises 13 residues. The chain's CDR3 is CASSLSQAYEQYF. CDR3 DNA sequence: TGTGCCAGCAGCTTATCTCAGGCCTACGAGCAGTACTTC. Together with reference TRBV11-2 and TRBJ2-7, the CDR3 gives the full variable domain: EAGVAQSPRYKIIEKRQSVAFWCNPISGHATLYWYQQILGQGPKLLIQFQNNGVVDDSQLPKDRFSAERLKGVDSTLKIQPAKLEDSAVYLCASSLSQAYEQYFGPGTRLTVT.

The chain couples TRBV20-1 to TRBJ2-3, with TRBD2 matching 8 bases. The CDR3 is made up of 14 amino acids. Germline assignment: CDR1 DFQATT and CDR2 SNEGSKA (reference sequence). CDR3 in DNA: TGCAGAGCAGGTTACGGGAGGGGCCCAGATACGCAGTATTTT. Its translation: CRAGYGRGPDTQYF.

This clonotype was seen more than once but under ten times. The rearrangement joins TRBV27 to TRBJ1-2; TRBD1 is a possible D gene (6 bases). CDR1 and CDR2 (germline): MNHEY, SMNVEV (reference sequence). The ends were cut back, 0 bases at V and 4 bases at J, with 12 bases in the middle. The CDR3 loop spans 15 amino acids. CDR3 residues: CASSLSGTWRYGYTF. CDR3 nucleotide sequence: TGTGCCAGCAGTTTATCGGGGACATGGCGCTATGGCTACACCTTC.

This clonotype was found many times. The chain employs TRBV27 and TRBJ1-1; unclear D gene. Trimming stripped 5 bases from V and 5 bases from J, with 15 bases between. There are 14 residues in the CDR3. In germline, CDR1 is MNHEY, CDR2 SMNVEV (reference sequence). The CDR3 sequence: CASSPGRAETEAFF. The DNA for the CDR3 is TGTGCCAGCAGTCCCGGACGGGCCGAGACTGAAGCTTTCTTT.